This T cell receptor (beta chain) is from a study of CD8+CD57+ T cells in acquired aplastic anemia. Study information: Each DNA sample taken from sorted CD4+ and CD8+ cells came to approximately 3.2 ug on average. Whole-study findings and limits: Some 29 CD8+ CDR3 sequences were shared between patients and controls. Any difference that existed in CD8+ Simpson's diversity between patients and controls was not significant.

Genomic DNA, the template, was used for profiling of the TCR beta VDJ and CDR3. MiXCR, run by TCRdb on the reads, gives a single entry per CDR3 protein. The sample lists 250,000 to 350,000 distinct CDR3 sequences; 56% were seen once. All sequencing subjects had displayed CD8+CD57+ cell expansion on flow cytometry. Severe acquired aplastic anemia was present in all patients. As regards this clonotype: Its antigen is as yet unknown.

Sequencing input: sorted CD4+, CD8+, or CD8+CD57+ T cells (not recorded which) from PBMCs. The sequence derives from a human donor with aplastic anemia.

The CDR3 DNA reads as TGCGCCAGCAGCCAAGAGGGAACGGGGCCTTATGGCTACACCTTC. Its translation is CASSQEGTGPYGYTF. The chain is built from TRBV4-1 and TRBJ1-2, with TRBD1 as a possible D gene (5 bases). This CDR3 has 15 residues. The V gene's germline CDR1 is MGHRA and CDR2 YSYEKL. Trimming took 0 bases from V and 5 from J, leaving 13 bases between them.